This T cell receptor (beta chain) was sequenced during a study of cytomegalovirus exposure and HLA in healthy donors. About the study: A subsequent analysis reported that the approximately 120 validation repertoires were produced on the same platform that had also been used for the approximately 700 first-cohort repertoires.

Points from the study as a whole: The finding came from a later analysis; first-cohort TCR clusters tended to co-occur in the approximately 120 validation repertoires. Cytomegalovirus-associated status was assigned to around 160 TCR beta chains.

Concerning this clone itself: Antigen: not known.

Here immunoSEQ multiplex PCR was the method, and the copy in TCRdb shows in-frame clones only, minus some. The profile shows around 170,000 clones, 88% of them singletons. This receptor was taken from a young man in good health and CMV-seronegative. The sample comprised PBMCs.

CDR3 in amino acids: CASSFGYGYTF. CDR3 DNA sequence: TGTGCCAGCAGTTTCGGCTATGGCTACACCTTC. The chain joins TRBV28 to TRBJ1-2; no clear D. The CDR3 has 11 residues. Germline CDR1 and CDR2: MDHEN and SYDVKM. V lost 3 bases and J 4 bases, leaving 3 bases between the germline ends.